These 26 T cell receptor beta chains were sequenced from one sample in a study of cytomegalovirus exposure and HLA in healthy donors. PCR was performed using 60 Vbeta and 13 Jbeta primers. Using immunoSEQ multiplex PCR, the repertoire was profiled, and TCRdb retains in-frame clones only, with some absent. The data hold 150,000 to 200,000 clones, with about three quarters observed a single time. Source material: PBMCs. The receptors here all came from a woman aged 40 to 49 in good health and CMV-seropositive.

This rearrangement joins TRBV30 to TRBJ2-3; 9 nucleotides line up with TRBD2. The V gene end was trimmed by 4 bases and the J gene end by 0 bases; junction bases not matched to a gene: 8. The CDR3 consists of 16 residues. Germline V gene lookup returns CDR1 GTSNPN and CDR2 SVGIG (reference sequence). CDR3 in DNA: TGTGCCTGGAAGAGCGGGGGGTCGGTCAGCACAGATACGCAGTATTTT. Translating it yields CAWKSGGSVSTDTQYF.

Remarks on this clone: An end of the junction does not agree with germline; a read error may underlie this. The same CDR3 is also encoded by other DNA sequences in this sample. The chain recombines TRBV19 with TRBJ1-5; D is possibly TRBD1 (6 bases). This CDR3 contains 13 residues. From germline, CDR1 is LNHDA and CDR2 SQIVND (reference sequence). The CDR3 loop is CASSRAGDQPQHF. CDR3 bases: TGTGCCAGTAGTAGGGCAGGGGATCAGCCTCAGCATTTT.

The chain uses TRBV7-2 and TRBJ2-3; 10 bases align to TRBD2. Per germline, CDR1 SGHTA and CDR2 FQGNSA. J was trimmed by 3 bases and V by 5 bases; bases with no gene match: 8. CDR3 length: 16 amino acids. Here the CDR3 DNA reads TGTGCCAGCAGCCCAAGAGCGGGGGGGCCGACAGATACGCAGTATTTT. Translating it yields CASSPRAGGPTDTQYF.

V usage is TRBV5-6 and J usage is TRBJ2-1; the D gene is possibly TRBD2 (6 bases). The CDR3 has 12 amino acids. The germline V gene has CDR1 SGHDT and CDR2 YYEEEE. Trimming cost V 5 bases and J 7 bases, with 10 bases left between them. In DNA, the CDR3 is TGTGCCAGCAGGGACTACCAGAATGAGCAGTTCTTC. It specifies CASRDYQNEQFF. Combining the CDR3 with reference TRBV5-6 and TRBJ2-1 gives the whole variable domain DAGVTQSPTHLIKTRGQQVTLRCSPKSGHDTVSWYQQALGQGPQFIFQYYEEEERQRGNFPDRFSGHQFPNYSSELNVNALLLGDSALYLCASRDYQNEQFFGPGTRLTVL.

This chain joins TRBV5-8 and TRBJ1-2; D uncertain. CDR3 length: 13 amino acids. The V gene lost 4 bases and the J gene lost 3 bases, with 10 bases spanning the gap. Germline assignment: CDR1 SGHTS and CDR2 YDEGEE. This CDR3 is CASSAGLHYGYTF. The CDR3 DNA reads as TGTGCCAGCAGCGCGGGGTTGCACTATGGCTACACCTTC.

V and J are TRBV10-3 and TRBJ2-7, with a weak D call TRBD1 (6 bases). V was cut by 5 bases and J by 4 bases, with 15 bases left in between. Germline CDR1 reads ENHRY; CDR2 reads SYGVKD. This CDR3 has 14 residues. This CDR3 is CAISTWTENYEQYF. Written as DNA, the CDR3 is TGTGCCATCAGTACATGGACAGAGAATTACGAGCAGTACTTC.

With regard to this clone: Compared with germline, one end of the junction differs, possibly owing to a read error. The J gene is TRBJ2-3, the V gene TRBV5-1, with 9 bases fitting TRBD2. The germline V gene encodes CDR1 SGHRS and CDR2 YFSETQ. The CDR3 is 16 amino acids. The CDR3: CDSSLALAGITDTQYF. In DNA, the CDR3 is TGCGACAGCAGCTTGGCGCTAGCGGGGATCACAGATACGCAGTATTTT.

This sequence joins TRBV5-6 and TRBJ2-1; 8 nucleotides agree with TRBD2. Germline-derived CDR1 and CDR2 are SGHDT and YYEEEE. CDR3 length equals 14 residues. With 0 bases clipped from V and 7 bases from J, the junction kept 3 bases outside the gene matches. CDR3: CASSLVGGANEQFF. CDR3 DNA sequence: TGTGCCAGCAGCTTGGTCGGGGGGGCGAATGAGCAGTTCTTC.

The rearrangement links TRBV2 to TRBJ2-2; 9 bases fit TRBD1. This CDR3 is 14 amino acids long. CDR1 is SNHLY and CDR2 is FYNNEI in the germline V gene. Trimming at V came to 4 bases and at J to 6 bases, leaving 3 bases not matched to a gene. The CDR3 DNA reads as TGTGCCAGCAGTGCGAGGACAGGGGCCGGGGAGCTGTTTTTT. It translates to CASSARTGAGELFF.

As concerns this clone: No conserved phenylalanine or tryptophan ends this CDR3, so it is likely a read error. The J gene is TRBJ1-2, the V gene TRBV2; 11 nucleotides line up with TRBD1. The CDR3 length is 15 residues. V lost 8 bases and J lost 3; bases outside the gene matches: 8. CDR1 is SNHLY and CDR2 is FYNNEI in the germline V gene. CDR3 in amino acids: CASGGQGVLDYGYTS. The DNA for the CDR3 is TGTGCCAGCGGGGGACAGGGGGTATTGGACTATGGCTACACCTCC.

The V and J genes are TRBV5-1 and TRBJ2-7; 10 bases map to TRBD1. The ends lost 2 bases at V and 6 bases at J; junction bases unmatched: 5. The CDR3 has 14 amino acids. The germline gives CDR1 SGHRS, CDR2 YFSETQ. The CDR3 DNA follows: TGCGCCAGCAGCTTCTCCGGGACAGGGGTCGAGCAGTACTTC. Encoded protein: CASSFSGTGVEQYF.

The chain links TRBV30 to TRBJ2-1; the D gene is possibly TRBD2 (6 bases). CDR1 GTSNPN and CDR2 SVGIG come from the germline V gene (reference sequence). This CDR3 region has 13 residues. Trimming took off 0 bases at V and 7 bases at J, with 10 bases between the two ends. This chain's CDR3 is CAWSVTSRNEQFF. The CDR3 nucleotides read TGTGCCTGGAGTGTAACTAGCAGGAATGAGCAGTTCTTC.

This clone turned up a few times. This chain connects TRBV7-9 to TRBJ2-3; the D gene is possibly TRBD1 (5 bases). Germline loops: CDR1 SEHNR, CDR2 FQNEAQ (reference sequence). The CDR3 runs to 12 residues. The CDR3 region is CAQAGSTDTQYF. Written as DNA, the CDR3 is TGTGCGCAAGCAGGGTCCACAGATACGCAGTATTTT.

J is TRBJ2-1 and V is TRBV4-1; 8 bases are shared with TRBD2. The CDR3 is made up of 14 amino acids. V dropped 0 bases and J dropped 10; count of bases not matched to a gene: 5. Germline values: CDR1 MGHRA, CDR2 YSYEKL. In nucleotides, the CDR3 is TGCGCCAGCAGCCAAGAGGGAGTAGCGGGAGAGCAGTTCTTC. Its protein product is CASSQEGVAGEQFF.

This clone was counted a few times. The chain carries TRBV9 and TRBJ2-7; D is perhaps TRBD2 (6 bases). The V gene's germline CDR1 is SGDLS and CDR2 YYNGEE. This CDR3 is 15 amino acids long. V dropped 0 bases and J dropped 0 bases, with 10 bases sitting between them. Here the CDR3 DNA reads TGTGCCAGCAGCGTAGATCCTAGCGCCTCCTACGAGCAGTACTTC. Translating gives CASSVDPSASYEQYF.

The genes are TRBV14 and TRBJ1-2; D is possibly TRBD1 (6 bases). Per the germline V gene, CDR1 is SGHDN and CDR2 is FVKESK. The CDR3 has 13 amino acids. The V gene lost 0 bases and the J gene lost 10 bases, with 12 bases spanning the gap. CDR3 sequence: CASSQDGQPYYTF. As DNA, the CDR3 is TGTGCCAGCAGCCAAGACGGACAGCCTTACTACACCTTC.

J is TRBJ2-3 and V is TRBV7-2; 10 bases are a match to TRBD1. Germline V gives CDR1 SGHTA, CDR2 FQGNSA. V gave up 5 bases and J gave up 3 bases; unmatched junction bases: 5. CDR3 length: 15 amino acids. This CDR3 reads CASSPGQGLTDTQYF. Written as DNA, the CDR3 is TGTGCCAGCAGCCCGGGACAGGGGTTGACAGATACGCAGTATTTT.

Only a few counts were recorded for this clone. Other DNA variants within this sample encode the same CDR3. This chain uses TRBV29-1 with TRBJ2-7; D unresolved. The ends were cut back, 4 bases at V and 2 bases at J, with 6 bases in the middle. Germline CDR1 reads SQVTM; CDR2 reads ANQGSEA. The CDR3 sequence is 11 residues long. CDR3 protein: CSVGGAYEQYF. The CDR3 DNA reads as TGCAGCGTTGGCGGCGCCTACGAGCAGTACTTC.

The gene calls are TRBV9 and TRBJ2-3; TRBD2 is a possible D gene (6 bases). The CDR3 has 15 residues. Germline CDR1 SGDLS, CDR2 YYNGEE. With 0 bases removed from V and 2 bases from J, the gap between germline ends came to 10 bases. The CDR3 DNA reads as TGTGCCAGCAGCGTAGGATTAGCGGTCACAGATACGCAGTATTTT. Protein: CASSVGLAVTDTQYF.

The J gene is TRBJ1-2, the V gene TRBV28, with 11 positions matching TRBD1. The V and J ends lost 5 bases and 2 bases, in that order; junction bases with no gene match: 4. The CDR3 is 15 amino acids. Germline V gives CDR1 MDHEN, CDR2 SYDVKM. CDR3 region: CASSPWDRGNYGYTF. Written as DNA, the CDR3 is TGTGCCAGCAGTCCCTGGGACAGGGGGAACTATGGCTACACCTTC.

This clone was picked up one time. This chain uses TRBV4-3 with TRBJ1-6, with D possibly being TRBD1 (5 bases). CDR3 length: 16 amino acids. V was shortened by 3 bases and J by 6 bases, with 15 bases between the two germline ends. In germline, CDR1 is LGHNA, CDR2 YSLEER. The CDR3 spells CASSQSVGPTNSPLHF. CDR3 DNA: TGCGCCAGCAGCCAGTCCGTGGGGCCGACTAATTCACCCCTCCACTTT.

CDR3 loop: CARRQGSNSPLHF. CDR3 in DNA: TGTGCCAGGAGACAGGGAAGTAATTCACCCCTCCACTTT. The chain is built from TRBV27 and TRBJ1-6; 7 bases match TRBD1. The CDR3 extends over 13 amino acids. Per the germline V gene, CDR1 is MNHEY and CDR2 is SMNVEV (reference sequence). Trimming took 9 bases from V and 6 from J; bases not matched to a gene: 5.

The rearrangement links TRBV7-8 to TRBJ1-4; maybe TRBD1 (6 bases). Germline V gene data show CDR1 as SGHVS and CDR2 as FQNEAQ. V lost 5 bases and J 6 bases, leaving 16 bases between the germline ends. This CDR3 is built from 15 residues. The CDR3 DNA is TGTGCCAGCAGCCCTAGGACAGTTGCGGATGAAAAACTGTTTTTT. Amino acid sequence: CASSPRTVADEKLFF.

This clone was recorded a few times. This rearrangement joins TRBV4-1 to TRBJ2-1; D ambiguous. V lost 0 bases and J 9 bases, leaving 9 bases between the germline ends. CDR1 and CDR2 from the germline V gene are MGHRA and YSYEKL. The CDR3 runs 13 residues. CDR3 nucleotides: TGCGCCAGCAGCCAAGATCTACGCCGTGAGCAGTTCTTC. Protein: CASSQDLRREQFF.

V gene TRBV6-4 combines with J gene TRBJ2-2, with D possibly matching TRBD1 (6 bases). The CDR3 is 14 amino acids. The germline CDR1 and CDR2 sequences are MRHNA and SNTAGT. Between the trimmed V and J ends, which lost 3 bases and 4 bases, there was a span of 9 bases. CDR3 protein: CASSEQGGTGELFF. The CDR3 DNA sequence: TGTGCCAGCAGTGAACAGGGTGGCACCGGGGAGCTGTTTTTT.

With respect to this clone: The sample carries other DNA sequences with the same CDR3. This chain joins TRBV10-1 and TRBJ2-7; D uncertain. V dropped 4 bases and J dropped 3 bases, with 4 bases sitting between them. Germline CDR1 WNHNN, CDR2 SYGVQD (reference sequence). The CDR3 sequence is 11 residues long. CDR3 loop: CASSAGYEQYF. CDR3 DNA: TGCGCCAGCAGTGCAGGCTACGAGCAGTACTTC.